This T cell receptor beta chain was sequenced for a study of blood T cells in healthy people across ages. A sample-barcoded 5' primer and a J-beta primer mix were used in a second PCR of roughly 7 to 11 cycles. TCRdb reprocessed the 5' RACE reads with MiXCR, giving one entry per CDR3 protein. The sample yields around 900,000 distinct CDR3 sequences, roughly 51% seen once. This clonotype was picked up a small number of times. The specimen was blood. This sequence originates from a woman aged 55-69 years in good health.

The CDR3 loop is CASSVGSGSYNEQFF. The CDR3 DNA reads TGTGCCAGCAGCGTAGGTAGCGGGAGTTACAATGAGCAGTTCTTC. V usage is TRBV9 and J usage is TRBJ2-1, with 9 nucleotides matching TRBD2. CDR1 and CDR2 from the germline V gene are SGDLS and YYNGEE. Trimming took 0 bases from V and 4 from J; bases not matched to a gene: 2. The CDR3 spans 15 residues.